This T cell receptor (beta chain) was sequenced for a study of cytomegalovirus exposure and HLA in healthy donors. Study-level information: In an early release, HLA-typed donors contributed tens of millions of unique TCR sequences. Study-level points and caveats: Available immune exposure information was restricted to CMV serostatus only. Most CMV-associated TCR beta chains appeared HLA-restricted in a later analysis.

Between the trimmed V and J ends, which lost 4 bases and 7 bases, there was a span of 13 bases. This CDR3 is built from 13 residues. Germline CDR1 reads SGHNT; CDR2 reads YENEEA. With 60 Vbeta and 13 Jbeta primers, the PCR was carried out. Assay used: immunoSEQ multiplex PCR; TCRdb lists only in-frame clones, some missing. The table has around 150,000 clones, around 79% seen once. In the case of this clone: Its antigen remains unidentified.

This rearrangement joins TRBV11-3 to TRBJ1-1, with TRBD1 as a possible D gene (5 bases). Sequencing input: PBMCs. The receptor was derived from a man aged 35 to 55 in good health and CMV-seropositive. CDR3 sequence: CASSSGDSNEAFF. CDR3 coding DNA: TGTGCCAGCAGCTCTGGAGACAGTAATGAAGCTTTCTTT.